Shown below are 20 T cell receptor beta chains from a single sample sequenced in a study of blood T cell repertoires in COVID-19. TCRdb keeps only in-frame clones here, not all; method: immunoSEQ multiplex PCR. Counted here are some 140,000 clones, more than 70% occurring once; the ten biggest clones make up 5.5%. Material: PBMCs or T cells enriched from blood (not recorded which). The receptors originated from a man between 35 and 55 years old with acute COVID-19.

The gene calls are TRBV2 and TRBJ1-1; TRBD1 matches at 7 bases. The CDR3 is 15 residues long. With V trimmed by 5 bases and J by 1 base, 7 bases remained unmatched. The germline V gene encodes CDR1 SNHLY and CDR2 FYNNEI. Written as DNA, the CDR3 is TGTGCCAGCAGTAGCAACAGGGGCACGAACACTGAAGCTTTCTTT. Residues: CASSSNRGTNTEAFF.

This rearrangement joins TRBV11-2 to TRBJ2-7; D unclear. V was pared by 5 bases and J by 3 bases, with 5 bases between. This CDR3 is built from 11 residues. Germline assignment: CDR1 SGHAT and CDR2 FQNNGV. DNA of the CDR3: TGTGCCAGCAGCCCCAGCTACGAGCAGTACTTC. This gives the protein CASSPSYEQYF.

V and J are TRBV2 and TRBJ2-1, with TRBD1 matching over 7 bases. V trimming: 7 bases; J trimming: 9 bases; junction bases outside the gene matches: 9. This CDR3 contains 13 residues. The germline gives CDR1 SNHLY, CDR2 FYNNEI. Written as DNA, the CDR3 is TGTGCCAGCATAACGACAGGGTTCGGTGAGCAGTTCTTC. Translation gives CASITTGFGEQFF.

V usage is TRBV27 and J usage is TRBJ2-7; D uncertain. Per the germline V gene, CDR1 is MNHEY and CDR2 is SMNVEV (reference sequence). The CDR3 runs to 16 residues. The V gene lost 0 bases and the J gene lost 0 bases, with 12 bases spanning the gap. DNA of the CDR3: TGTGCCAGCAGTTTATCGGCCCCCCCCGTCTCCTACGAGCAGTACTTC. Residues: CASSLSAPPVSYEQYF.

The rearrangement links TRBV10-3 to TRBJ1-1, with D unclear. Germline lookup yields CDR1 ENHRY and CDR2 SYGVKD. Deletions cut 3 bases from V and 1 base from J, with 3 bases between. The CDR3 runs 12 residues. The CDR3 region is CAISEQNTEAFF. The CDR3 bases are TGTGCCATCAGTGAACAGAACACTGAAGCTTTCTTT.

J is TRBJ1-1 and V is TRBV28, with D possibly being TRBD1 (5 bases). The CDR3 length is 15 residues. The germline V and J ends were trimmed by 3 bases and 9 bases, with 20 bases remaining between them. Per the germline V gene, CDR1 is MDHEN and CDR2 is SYDVKM. CDR3 protein: CASSFPPGGSTKAFF. The DNA for the CDR3 is TGTGCCAGCAGTTTCCCTCCGGGGGGTTCTACAAAAGCTTTCTTT.

This clone was seen a single time. This chain connects TRBV12-3 or TRBV12-4 to TRBJ1-1; D is unresolved. This CDR3 comprises 12 residues. V was cut by 6 bases and J by 1 base, with 6 bases left in between. CDR3 bases: TGTGCCAGCAGAATAGCGAACACTGAAGCTTTCTTT. Amino acid sequence: CASRIANTEAFF.

This chain links TRBV29-1 with TRBJ2-3, with D perhaps TRBD1 (6 bases). This CDR3 has 13 residues. The V gene lost 3 bases and the J gene lost 5 bases, with 12 bases spanning the gap. Germline values: CDR1 SQVTM, CDR2 ANQGSEA. The CDR3 DNA is TGCAGCGTTGATAGGGGGAGAGGAGATACGCAGTATTTT. This sequence encodes CSVDRGRGDTQYF.

This chain joins TRBV3-1 (or the pseudogene TRBV3-2) and TRBJ1-6; D is uncertain. Germline lookup yields CDR1 LGHDT and CDR2 YNNKEL (reference sequence). The CDR3 contains 13 residues. V shed 0 bases and J shed 11 bases, with 8 bases lying between them. CDR3 sequence: CASSQDGGAPLHF. The CDR3 DNA reads as TGTGCCAGCAGCCAAGACGGCGGAGCACCCCTCCACTTT.

V and J are TRBV19 and TRBJ2-4; D uncertain. The CDR3 length is 14 residues. Trimming took 7 bases from V and 10 from J, leaving 20 bases between them. Germline V gives CDR1 LNHDA, CDR2 SQIVND (reference sequence). CDR3 sequence: CASTNTLELPIQYF. The CDR3, as DNA: TGTGCCAGTACCAACACTTTAGAACTACCTATTCAGTACTTC.

Only a few counts were recorded for this clone. J is TRBJ1-5 and V is TRBV6-5; a possible D gene is TRBD1 (5 bases). This CDR3 has 13 residues. Trimming removed 7 bases at V and 4 bases at J, with 11 bases between. CDR1 and CDR2 (germline): MNHEY, SVGAGI. CDR3 sequence (DNA): TGTGCCAGCACAAGGACACCGAATCAGCCCCAGCATTTT. Its protein product is CASTRTPNQPQHF.

V gene TRBV30 combines with J gene TRBJ1-2; 9 bases align to TRBD1. The V gene's germline CDR1 is GTSNPN and CDR2 SVGIG (reference sequence). Unmatched junction bases numbered 6, after V lost 2 bases and J lost 2 bases. This CDR3 spans 15 amino acids. The DNA of the CDR3 is TGTGCCTGGAGTATGACCGGGACAGGGAACTATGGCTACACCTTC. It translates to CAWSMTGTGNYGYTF.

Many counts were recorded for this clone. V and J are TRBV4-3 and TRBJ2-3; 7 bases match TRBD2. Trimming removed 4 bases from V and 3 bases from J; junction bases left unmatched: 7. The CDR3 is made up of 15 amino acids. CDR1 is LGHNA and CDR2 is YSLEER in the germline V gene. As DNA, the CDR3 is TGCGCCAGCAGCCCTCGGGGCGGGGGAACAGATACGCAGTATTTT. Protein sequence: CASSPRGGGTDTQYF.

The rearrangement links TRBV9 to TRBJ2-2; 8 bases map to TRBD1. V lost 2 bases to trimming and J lost 4 bases; unmatched junction nucleotides: 13. Germline assignment: CDR1 SGDLS and CDR2 YYNGEE. The CDR3 is made up of 18 amino acids. The CDR3, as DNA: TGTGCCAGCAGCGTGGCGTCACAGGGGGAGGCAGGCACCGGGGAGCTGTTTTTT. Translation: CASSVASQGEAGTGELFF.

The V gene is TRBV2, the J gene TRBJ1-6; D is perhaps TRBD1 (5 bases). The germline V gene has CDR1 SNHLY and CDR2 FYNNEI. V lost 8 bases and J 1 base, leaving 18 bases between the germline ends. CDR3 length: 17 amino acids. The CDR3 region has the DNA TGTGCCAGCGATATGGGACTCGGGAGGTCCTATAATTCACCCCTCCACTTT. Translated: CASDMGLGRSYNSPLHF. Combining the CDR3 with reference TRBV2 and TRBJ1-6 gives the whole variable domain EPEVTQTPSHQVTQMGQEVILRCVPISNHLYFYWYRQILGQKVEFLVSFYNNEISEKSEIFDDQFSVERPDGSNFTLKIRSTKLEDSAMYFCASDMGLGRSYNSPLHFGNGTRLTVT.

The V gene is TRBV9, the J gene TRBJ1-2, with TRBD1 as a possible D gene (5 bases). Germline V lookup: CDR1 SGDLS, CDR2 YYNGEE. V was shortened by 5 bases and J by 7 bases, with 12 bases between the two germline ends. This CDR3 spans 12 amino acids. The CDR3 DNA follows: TGTGCCAGCAGTCCTTTAAGGGGTGGCTACACCTTC. Translating it yields CASSPLRGGYTF.

This clone has more than one count but fewer than ten. The J gene is TRBJ1-2, the V gene TRBV5-1; D unresolved. The germline CDR1 and CDR2 sequences are SGHRS and YFSETQ. V was trimmed by 4 bases and J by 4 bases, leaving 11 bases between them. This CDR3 contains 13 residues. For the CDR3, the DNA is TGCGCCAGCAGCCCCGGTCTCGGCTATGGCTACACCTTC. Encoded protein: CASSPGLGYGYTF. Variable domain in full (rest from reference TRBV5-1 and TRBJ1-2): KAGVTQTPRYLIKTRGQQVTLSCSPISGHRSVSWYQQTPGQGLQFLFEYFSETQRNKGNFPGRFSGRQFSNSRSEMNVSTLELGDSALYLCASSPGLGYGYTFGSGTRLTVV.

This rearrangement joins TRBV19 to TRBJ2-5; 7 bases agree with TRBD1. Per germline, CDR1 LNHDA and CDR2 SQIVND (reference sequence). With 9 bases clipped from V and 2 bases from J, the junction kept 6 bases outside the gene matches. This CDR3 comprises 13 residues. CDR3 DNA: TGTGCCAGCCGGGACAGAGGACAAGAGACCCAGTACTTC. Translation: CASRDRGQETQYF. Combining the CDR3 with reference TRBV19 and TRBJ2-5 gives the whole variable domain DGGITQSPKYLFRKEGQNVTLSCEQNLNHDAMYWYRQDPGQGLRLIYYSQIVNDFQKGDIAEGYSVSREKKESFPLTVTSAQKNPTAFYLCASRDRGQETQYFGPGTRLLVL.

This clone was counted once. The V and J genes are TRBV21-1 and TRBJ2-1; TRBD2 is the table's D call and was not checked against the DNA. TRBV21-1 counts as a pseudogene. The CDR3 has 17 amino acids. The CDR3 reads CASSWTSGGLSYNEQFF. The DNA of the CDR3 is TGTGCCAGCAGCTGGACTAGCGGGGGGCTCTCCTACAATGAGCAGTTCTTC.

The V and J genes are TRBV7-2 and TRBJ2-5, with 14 bases aligning to TRBD2. In germline, CDR1 is SGHTA, CDR2 FQGNSA. CDR3 length: 17 residues. J gave up 5 bases and V 11 bases, and 16 bases lay outside the gene matches. This chain's CDR3 is CASSGLAGVGVGETQYF. CDR3 DNA: TGTGCCTCCTCGGGACTAGCGGGAGTCGGGGTTGGGGAGACCCAGTACTTC.